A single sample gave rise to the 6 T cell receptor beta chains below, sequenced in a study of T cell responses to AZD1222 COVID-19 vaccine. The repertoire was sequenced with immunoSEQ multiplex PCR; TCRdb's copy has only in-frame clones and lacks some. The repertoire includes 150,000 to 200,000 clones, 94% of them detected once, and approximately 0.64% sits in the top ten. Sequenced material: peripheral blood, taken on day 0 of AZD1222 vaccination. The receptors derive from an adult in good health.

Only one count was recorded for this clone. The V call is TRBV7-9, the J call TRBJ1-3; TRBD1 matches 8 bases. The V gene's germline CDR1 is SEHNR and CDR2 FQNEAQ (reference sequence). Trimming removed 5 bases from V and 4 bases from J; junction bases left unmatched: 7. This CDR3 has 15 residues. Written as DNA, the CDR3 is TGTGCCAGCAGCCCCCGGACAGGGCTAGGAAACACCATATATTTT. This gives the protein CASSPRTGLGNTIYF.

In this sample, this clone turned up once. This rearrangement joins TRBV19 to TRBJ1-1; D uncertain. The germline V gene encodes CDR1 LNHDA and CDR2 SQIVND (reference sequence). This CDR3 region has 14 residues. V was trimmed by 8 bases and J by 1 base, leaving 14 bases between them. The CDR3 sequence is CASSHNPQNTEAFF. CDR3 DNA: TGTGCCAGTTCCCACAATCCACAGAACACTGAAGCTTTCTTT.

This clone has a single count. This chain's CDR3 is CASSFTILGGEQYF. In DNA, the CDR3 is TGTGCCAGCAGTTTCACCATTCTCGGTGGCGAGCAGTACTTC. The chain has TRBV27 and TRBJ2-7; D call uncertain. This CDR3 has 14 residues. Trimming cost V 3 bases and J 6 bases, with 15 bases left between them. In germline, CDR1 is MNHEY, CDR2 SMNVEV (reference sequence).

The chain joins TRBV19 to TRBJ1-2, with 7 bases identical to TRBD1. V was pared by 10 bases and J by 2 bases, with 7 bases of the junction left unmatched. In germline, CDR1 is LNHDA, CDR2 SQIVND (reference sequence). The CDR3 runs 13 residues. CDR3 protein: CATSTGRNYGYTF. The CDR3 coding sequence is TGTGCCACCTCGACAGGGAGAAACTATGGCTACACCTTC.

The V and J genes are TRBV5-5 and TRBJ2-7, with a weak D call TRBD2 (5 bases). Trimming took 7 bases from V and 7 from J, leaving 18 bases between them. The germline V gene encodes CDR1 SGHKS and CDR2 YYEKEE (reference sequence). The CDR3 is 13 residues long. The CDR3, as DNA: TGTGCCAGCGGCAGCTGGGGAGTGGGGGAGCAGTACTTC. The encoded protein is CASGSWGVGEQYF.

The CDR3 nucleotides read TGTGCCAGCAGCGTCCGGGACAGGGATACTGAAGCTTTCTTT. It translates to CASSVRDRDTEAFF. V and J are TRBV7-9 and TRBJ1-1; 9 nucleotides line up with TRBD1. The CDR3 is 14 amino acids. V shed 5 bases, J shed 5 bases, and the junction held 6 bases outside the gene matches. CDR1 is SEHNR and CDR2 is FQNEAQ in the germline V gene (reference sequence).